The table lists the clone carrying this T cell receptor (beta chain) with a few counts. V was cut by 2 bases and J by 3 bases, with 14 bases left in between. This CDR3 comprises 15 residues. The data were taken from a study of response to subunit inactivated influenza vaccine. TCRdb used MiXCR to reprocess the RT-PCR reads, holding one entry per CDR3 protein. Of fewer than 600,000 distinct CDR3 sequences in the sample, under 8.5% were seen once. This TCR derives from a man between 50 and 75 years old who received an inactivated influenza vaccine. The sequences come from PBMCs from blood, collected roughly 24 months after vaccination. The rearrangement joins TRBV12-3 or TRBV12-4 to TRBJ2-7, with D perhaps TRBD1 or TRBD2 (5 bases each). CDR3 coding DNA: TGTGCCAGCAGTTTAATGGGACGGTCCAACTACGAGCAGTACTTC. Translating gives CASSLMGRSNYEQYF.